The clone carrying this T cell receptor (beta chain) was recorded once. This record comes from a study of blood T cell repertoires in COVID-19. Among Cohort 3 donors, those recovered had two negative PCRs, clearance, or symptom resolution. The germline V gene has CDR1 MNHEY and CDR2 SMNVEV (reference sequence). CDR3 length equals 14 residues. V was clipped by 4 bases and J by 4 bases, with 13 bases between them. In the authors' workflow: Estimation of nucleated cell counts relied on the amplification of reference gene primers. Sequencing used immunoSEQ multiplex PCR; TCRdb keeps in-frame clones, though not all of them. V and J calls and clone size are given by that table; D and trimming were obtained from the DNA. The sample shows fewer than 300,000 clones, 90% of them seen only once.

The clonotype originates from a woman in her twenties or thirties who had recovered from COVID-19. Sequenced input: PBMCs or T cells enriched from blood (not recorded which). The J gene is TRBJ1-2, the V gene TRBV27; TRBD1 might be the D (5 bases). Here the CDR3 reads CASSSTTATYGYTF. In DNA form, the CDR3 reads TGTGCCAGCAGTTCTACGACAGCGACCTATGGCTACACCTTC.